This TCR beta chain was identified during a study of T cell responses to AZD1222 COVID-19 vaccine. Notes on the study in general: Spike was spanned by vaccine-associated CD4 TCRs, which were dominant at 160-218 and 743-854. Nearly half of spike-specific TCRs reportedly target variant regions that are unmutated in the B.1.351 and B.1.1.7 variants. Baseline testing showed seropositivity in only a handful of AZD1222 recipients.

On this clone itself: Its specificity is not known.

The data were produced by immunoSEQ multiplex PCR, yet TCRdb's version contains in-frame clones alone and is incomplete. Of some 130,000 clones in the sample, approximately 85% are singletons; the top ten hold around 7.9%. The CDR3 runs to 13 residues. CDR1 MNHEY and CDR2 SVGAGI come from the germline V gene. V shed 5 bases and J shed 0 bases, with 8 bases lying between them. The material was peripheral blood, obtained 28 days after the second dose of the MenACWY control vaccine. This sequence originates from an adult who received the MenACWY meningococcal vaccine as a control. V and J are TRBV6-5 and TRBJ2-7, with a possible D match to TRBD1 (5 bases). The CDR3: CASSIDSSYEQYF. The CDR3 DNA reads TGTGCCAGCAGTATCGACAGCTCCTACGAGCAGTACTTC.